A selection of T cell receptor beta chains follows, all from one sample in a study of cytomegalovirus exposure and HLA in healthy donors. TCRdb's table, derived via immunoSEQ multiplex PCR, lists solely in-frame clones and lacks some. The data contain about 210,000 clones, around 83% of them singletons. The specimen sequenced was PBMCs. These receptors came from a man in his forties or fifties in good health and CMV-seropositive. Each CDR3 is given with its conserved first and last residue. The D gene is left open where the match is weak. Rows may omit the clone size; those that give it use once, few, many or a size class.

>TRBV6-5|TRBD1|-|TRBJ2-7
CASSSGTEPYEQYF
TGTGCCAGCAGTTCCGGGACAGAGCCCTACGAGCAGTACTTC
>TRBV28|-|few|TRBJ1-1
CASSSKVGDRTLNTEAFF
TGTGCCAGCAGTTCGAAAGTAGGTGACAGAACTCTGAACACTGAAGCTTTCTTT
>TRBV2|-|-|TRBJ2-7
CASSAEGVFSYEQYF
TGTGCCAGCAGTGCTGAGGGGGTATTCTCCTACGAGCAGTACTTC
>TRBV5-6|TRBD2|-|TRBJ2-3
CASLESGRSGRGSTDTQYF
TGTGCCAGTCTCGAGAGCGGGAGATCAGGTCGTGGTAGCACAGATACGCAGTATTTT
>TRBV9|TRBD2|-|TRBJ2-1
CASSVVSLAGTLSEQFF
TGTGCCAGCAGCGTAGTCTCTTTAGCGGGAACCTTGAGTGAGCAGTTCTTC
>TRBV29-1|TRBD1|-|TRBJ2-7
CSVTTIGQGVSYEQYF
TGCAGCGTTACGACCATAGGACAGGGAGTCTCCTACGAGCAGTACTTC
>TRBV7-2|-|-|TRBJ2-7
CASTRPGAYEQYF
TGTGCCAGCACCCGGCCCGGGGCCTACGAGCAGTACTTC
>TRBV5-1|TRBD2|-|TRBJ2-7
CASSPGLATYEQYF
TGCGCCAGCAGTCCGGGACTAGCGACCTACGAGCAGTACTTC
>TRBV5-4|TRBD1|-|TRBJ1-5
CASSLGQGVGQPQHF
TGTGCCAGCAGCTTGGGACAGGGGGTCGGGCAGCCCCAGCATTTT
>TRBV7-6|TRBD1|-|TRBJ2-7
CASSGGERTGSHEQYF
TGTGCCAGCAGCGGAGGGGAGCGGACAGGGTCCCACGAGCAGTACTTC
>TRBV28|TRBD1|-|TRBJ2-2
CASRPTGGGNTGELFF
TGTGCCAGCAGGCCGACAGGGGGTGGAAACACCGGGGAGCTGTTTTTT
>TRBV13|TRBD1|-|TRBJ2-1
CASSQGTGPLNEQFF
TGTGCCAGCAGCCAAGGGACAGGGCCACTAAATGAGCAGTTCTTC
>TRBV6-5|-|-|TRBJ1-2
CASSYRPRPDEGYTF
TGTGCCAGCAGTTACCGTCCGCGGCCCGATGAGGGCTACACCTTC
>TRBV9|TRBD2|-|TRBJ2-2
CASSATSSNTGELFF
TGTGCCAGCAGCGCGACTAGCTCGAACACCGGGGAGCTGTTTTTT
>TRBV6-6|-|-|TRBJ2-7
CASSSRADFEQYF
TGTGCCAGCAGTTCCAGAGCGGACTTCGAGCAGTACTTC
>TRBV7-9|-|-|TRBJ2-7
CASSLAGVVYEQYF
TGTGCCAGCAGCTTAGCGGGAGTGGTCTACGAGCAGTACTTC
>TRBV28|-|-|TRBJ1-5
CASSSPNPGDNQPQHF
TGTGCCAGCAGTTCCCCAAATCCGGGAGATAATCAGCCCCAGCATTTT
>TRBV28|-|-|TRBJ1-1
CASSPVANTEAFF
TGTGCCAGCAGCCCTGTAGCGAACACTGAAGCTTTCTTT
>TRBV5-1|TRBD1|few|TRBJ2-7
CASSRGQGAYEQYF
TGCGCCAGCAGCCGCGGACAGGGGGCCTACGAGCAGTACTTC
>TRBV5-1|TRBD2|-|TRBJ2-3
CASRPEDLAGDDTQYF
TGCGCCAGCAGACCGGAAGACCTAGCGGGAGACGATACGCAGTATTTT
>TRBV19|-|-|TRBJ2-7
CASSIRRGNHEQYF
TGTGCCAGTAGTATCCGGCGGGGCAACCACGAGCAGTACTTC
>TRBV15|-|-|TRBJ1-4
CATSRVLNEKLFF
TGTGCCACCAGCAGAGTTCTAAATGAAAAACTGTTTTTT
>TRBV4-3|TRBD2|-|TRBJ2-1
CASSQERSAGGYNEQFF
TGCGCCAGCAGCCAAGAACGGTCAGCGGGAGGTTACAATGAGCAGTTCTTC